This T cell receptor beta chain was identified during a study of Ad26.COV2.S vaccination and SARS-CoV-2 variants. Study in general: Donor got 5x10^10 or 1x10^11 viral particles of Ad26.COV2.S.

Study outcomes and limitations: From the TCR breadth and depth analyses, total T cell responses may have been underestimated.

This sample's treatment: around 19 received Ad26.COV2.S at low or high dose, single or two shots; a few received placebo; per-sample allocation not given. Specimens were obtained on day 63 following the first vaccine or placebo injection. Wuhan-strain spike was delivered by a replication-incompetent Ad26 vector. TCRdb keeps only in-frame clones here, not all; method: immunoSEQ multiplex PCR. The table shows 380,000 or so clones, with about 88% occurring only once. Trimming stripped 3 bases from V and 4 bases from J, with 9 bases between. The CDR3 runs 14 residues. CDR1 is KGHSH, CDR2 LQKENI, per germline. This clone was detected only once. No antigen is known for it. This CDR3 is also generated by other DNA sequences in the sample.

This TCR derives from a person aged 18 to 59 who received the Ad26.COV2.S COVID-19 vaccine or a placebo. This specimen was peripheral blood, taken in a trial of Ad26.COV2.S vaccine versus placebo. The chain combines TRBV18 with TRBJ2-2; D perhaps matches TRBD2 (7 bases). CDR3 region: CASSPGGRTGELFF. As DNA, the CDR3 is TGTGCCAGCTCACCGGGGGGGCGCACCGGGGAGCTGTTTTTT. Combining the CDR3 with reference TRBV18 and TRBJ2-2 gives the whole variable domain NAGVMQNPRHLVRRRGQEARLRCSPMKGHSHVYWYRQLPEEGLKFMVYLQKENIIDESGMPKERFSAEFPKEGPSILRIQQVVRGDSAAYFCASSPGGRTGELFFGEGSRLTVL.